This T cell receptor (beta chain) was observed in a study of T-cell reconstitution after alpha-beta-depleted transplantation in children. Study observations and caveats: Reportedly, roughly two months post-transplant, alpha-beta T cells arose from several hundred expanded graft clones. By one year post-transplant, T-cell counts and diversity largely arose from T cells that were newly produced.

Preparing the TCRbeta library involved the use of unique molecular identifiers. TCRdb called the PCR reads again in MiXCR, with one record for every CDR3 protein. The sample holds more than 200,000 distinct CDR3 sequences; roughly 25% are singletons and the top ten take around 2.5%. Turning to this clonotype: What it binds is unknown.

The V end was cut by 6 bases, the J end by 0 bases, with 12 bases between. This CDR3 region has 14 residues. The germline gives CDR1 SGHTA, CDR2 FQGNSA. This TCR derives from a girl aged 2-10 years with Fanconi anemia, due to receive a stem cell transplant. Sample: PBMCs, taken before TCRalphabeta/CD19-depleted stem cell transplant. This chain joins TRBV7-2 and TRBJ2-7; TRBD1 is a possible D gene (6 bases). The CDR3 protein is CASSADRTSYEQYF. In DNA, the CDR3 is TGTGCCAGCAGTGCTGACAGGACCTCCTACGAGCAGTACTTC.